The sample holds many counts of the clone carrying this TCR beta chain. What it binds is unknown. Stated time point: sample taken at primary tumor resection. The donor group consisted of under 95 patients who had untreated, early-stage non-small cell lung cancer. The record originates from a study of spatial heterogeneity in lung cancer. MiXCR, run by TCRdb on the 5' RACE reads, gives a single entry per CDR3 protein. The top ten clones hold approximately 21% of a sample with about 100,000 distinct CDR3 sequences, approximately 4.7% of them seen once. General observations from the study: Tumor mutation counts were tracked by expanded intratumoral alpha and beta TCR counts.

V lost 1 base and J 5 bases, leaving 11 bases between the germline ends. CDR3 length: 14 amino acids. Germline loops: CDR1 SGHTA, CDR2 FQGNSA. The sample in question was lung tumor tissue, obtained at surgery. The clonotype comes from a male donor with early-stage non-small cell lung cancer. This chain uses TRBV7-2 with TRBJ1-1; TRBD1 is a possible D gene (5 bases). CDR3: CASSLGGDGTEAFF. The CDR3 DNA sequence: TGTGCCAGCAGCTTAGGAGGGGACGGGACTGAAGCTTTCTTT.